The entry that follows covers one T cell receptor beta chain sequence. These data originate in a study of control samples from healthy donors and cancer patients. Generated by immunoSEQ multiplex PCR, the TCRdb table keeps only in-frame clones and is missing some. The sample has about 120,000 clones; 85% to 95% are singletons. The sample comprised PBMCs. The receptor was isolated from an elderly man with head and neck cancer.

CDR3 sequence: CAVAPGGKNEQFF. The CDR3 nucleotides are TGTGCCGTAGCGCCTGGTGGGAAAAATGAGCAGTTCTTC. The genes are TRBV10-3 and TRBJ2-1; perhaps TRBD2 as D (5 bases). This CDR3 spans 13 amino acids. V lost 11 bases and J 7 bases, leaving 18 bases between the germline ends. Looked up from germline, CDR1 is ENHRY and CDR2 is SYGVKD.